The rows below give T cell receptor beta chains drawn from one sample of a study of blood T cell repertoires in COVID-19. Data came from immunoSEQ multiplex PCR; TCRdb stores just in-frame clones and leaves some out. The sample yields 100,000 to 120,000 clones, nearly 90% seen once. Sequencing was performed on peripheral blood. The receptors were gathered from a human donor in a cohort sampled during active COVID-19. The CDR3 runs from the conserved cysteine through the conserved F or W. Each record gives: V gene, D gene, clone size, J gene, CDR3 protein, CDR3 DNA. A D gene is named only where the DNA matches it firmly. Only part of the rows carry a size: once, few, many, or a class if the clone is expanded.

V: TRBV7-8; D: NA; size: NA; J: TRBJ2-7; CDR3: CASSFQGGGEQYF; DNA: TGTGCCAGCAGCTTTCAGGGGGGCGGCGAGCAGTACTTC
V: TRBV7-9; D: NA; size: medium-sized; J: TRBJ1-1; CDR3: CASSRGGAGMNTEAFF; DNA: TGTGCCAGCAGCAGAGGGGGGGCCGGCATGAACACTGAAGCTTTCTTT
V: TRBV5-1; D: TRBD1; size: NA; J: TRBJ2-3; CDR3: CASSAQGGGDTQYF; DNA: TGCGCCAGCAGCGCACAGGGGGGTGGAGATACGCAGTATTTT
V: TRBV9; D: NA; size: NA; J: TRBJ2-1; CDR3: CASSTSGQGKGVMGYNEQFF; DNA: TGTGCCAGCAGCACCTCCGGCCAAGGGAAAGGGGTTATGGGCTACAATGAGCAGTTCTTC
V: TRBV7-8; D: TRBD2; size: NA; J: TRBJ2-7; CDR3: CASSLYFRFAGEASSYEQYF; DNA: TGTGCCAGCAGCTTATATTTTAGATTTGCGGGAGAGGCCAGCTCCTACGAGCAGTACTTC
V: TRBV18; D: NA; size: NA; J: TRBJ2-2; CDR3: CASSPQEQSTGELFF; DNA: TGTGCCAGCTCACCACAGGAGCAGTCCACCGGGGAGCTGTTTTTT
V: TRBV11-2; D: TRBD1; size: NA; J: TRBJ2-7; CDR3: CASSPGQETRGYF; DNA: TGTGCCAGCAGCCCCGGACAGGAGACCCGTGGGTACTTC
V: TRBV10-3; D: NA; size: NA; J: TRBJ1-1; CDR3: CAISETVNTEAFF; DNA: TGTGCCATCAGTGAGACAGTGAACACTGAAGCTTTCTTT
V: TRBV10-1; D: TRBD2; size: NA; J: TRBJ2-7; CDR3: CASSRAAGETYEQYF; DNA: TGCGCCAGCAGTAGAGCAGCGGGAGAGACCTACGAGCAGTACTTC
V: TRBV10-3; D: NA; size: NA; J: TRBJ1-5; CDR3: CAAAQGPSNQPQHF; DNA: TGTGCCGCCGCACAGGGTCCAAGCAATCAGCCCCAGCATTTT
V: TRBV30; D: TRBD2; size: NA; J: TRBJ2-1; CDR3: CAWMGGSLSYNEQFF; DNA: TGTGCCTGGATGGGGGGGAGCCTGTCCTACAATGAGCAGTTCTTC
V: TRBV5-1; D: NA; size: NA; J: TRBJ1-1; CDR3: CASSLGRGMNTEAFF; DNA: TGCGCCAGCAGCTTGGGTCGGGGGATGAACACTGAAGCTTTCTTT
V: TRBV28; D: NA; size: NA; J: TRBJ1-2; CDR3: CASIRDSHRGNYGYTF; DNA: TGTGCCAGCATCCGCGACAGTCACCGTGGGAACTATGGCTACACCTTC
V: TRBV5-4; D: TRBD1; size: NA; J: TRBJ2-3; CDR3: CASSLQGTGGPTDTQYF; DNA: TGTGCCAGCAGCTTGCAAGGGACAGGGGGCCCTACAGATACGCAGTATTTT
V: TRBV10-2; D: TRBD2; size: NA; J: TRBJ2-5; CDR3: CASSELRGAPYQETQYF; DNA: TGCGCCAGCAGTGAATTGCGGGGGGCCCCGTACCAAGAGACCCAGTACTTC
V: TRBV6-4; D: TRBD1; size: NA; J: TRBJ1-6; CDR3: CASSRFDRAGSPLHF; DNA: TGTGCCAGCAGTCGGTTTGACAGGGCTGGTTCACCCCTCCACTTT
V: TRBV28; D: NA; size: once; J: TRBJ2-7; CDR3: CATSAGPYEQYF; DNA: TGTGCCACTTCAGCAGGGCCCTACGAGCAGTACTTC
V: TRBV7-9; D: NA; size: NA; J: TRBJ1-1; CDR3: CASSFQVGGTEAFF; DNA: TGTGCCAGCAGCTTTCAGGTGGGGGGCACTGAAGCTTTCTTT
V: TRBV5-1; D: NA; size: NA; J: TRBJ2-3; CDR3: CASSLPSGNTDTQYF; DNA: TGCGCCAGCAGCTTGCCTTCGGGGAACACAGATACGCAGTATTTT
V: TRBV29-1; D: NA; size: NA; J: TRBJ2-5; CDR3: CSVAPGGPETQYF; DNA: TGCAGCGTTGCACCAGGGGGGCCGGAGACCCAGTACTTC
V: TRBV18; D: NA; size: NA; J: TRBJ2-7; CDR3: CASSPPGIPYEQYF; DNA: TGTGCCAGCTCACCTCCGGGAATCCCCTACGAGCAGTACTTC
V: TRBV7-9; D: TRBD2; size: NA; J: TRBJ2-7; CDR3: CASSPRTSGGVEQYF; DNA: TGTGCCAGCAGCCCGAGGACTAGCGGGGGTGTTGAGCAGTACTTC
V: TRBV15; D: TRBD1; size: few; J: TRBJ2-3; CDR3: CATSRDRGSTDTQYF; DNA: TGTGCCACCAGCAGAGACAGGGGGAGCACAGATACGCAGTATTTT
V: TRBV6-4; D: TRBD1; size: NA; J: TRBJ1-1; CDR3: CASREEWDRTNTEAFF; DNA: TGTGCCAGCAGGGAAGAATGGGACAGGACGAACACTGAAGCTTTCTTT
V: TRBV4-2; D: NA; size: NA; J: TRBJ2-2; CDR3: CASSQVEDTGELFF; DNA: TGTGCCAGCAGCCAAGTGGAGGACACCGGGGAGCTGTTTTTT
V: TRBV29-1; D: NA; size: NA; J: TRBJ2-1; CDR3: CSVLATVPYNEQFF; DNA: TGCAGCGTCCTAGCTACGGTCCCCTACAATGAGCAGTTCTTC
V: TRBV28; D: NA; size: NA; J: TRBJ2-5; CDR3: CASSGIASPRRETQYF; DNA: TGTGCCAGCAGTGGGATTGCTAGCCCCCGACGGGAGACCCAGTACTTC
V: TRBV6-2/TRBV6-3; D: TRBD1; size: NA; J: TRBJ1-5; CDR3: CASSWLLGQGNNQPQHF; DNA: TGTGCCAGCAGTTGGTTATTGGGACAGGGGAACAATCAGCCCCAGCATTTT
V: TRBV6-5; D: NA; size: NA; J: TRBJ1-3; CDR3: CASSSLVENTIYF; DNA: TGTGCCAGCAGTTCCCTTGTAGAAAACACCATATATTTT
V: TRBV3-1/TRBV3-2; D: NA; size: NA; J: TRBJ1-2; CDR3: CASSHLPANYGYTF; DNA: TGTGCCAGCAGCCATCTCCCAGCTAACTATGGCTACACCTTC
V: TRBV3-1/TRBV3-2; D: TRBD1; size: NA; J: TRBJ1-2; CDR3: CASSQYGQVYGYTF; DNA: TGTGCCAGCAGCCAATATGGACAGGTCTATGGCTACACCTTC
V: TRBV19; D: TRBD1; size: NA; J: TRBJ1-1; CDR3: CASRDREVTEAFF; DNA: TGTGCCAGTAGGGACAGGGAGGTGACTGAAGCTTTCTTT
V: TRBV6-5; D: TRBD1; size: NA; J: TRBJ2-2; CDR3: CASSDRDRSTGELFF; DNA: TGTGCCAGCAGCGACAGGGATCGGAGCACCGGGGAGCTGTTTTTT
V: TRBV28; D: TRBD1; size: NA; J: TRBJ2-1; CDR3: CASSRQERDRVQFF; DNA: TGTGCCAGCAGCCGCCAGGAGCGTGACAGGGTTCAATTCTTC
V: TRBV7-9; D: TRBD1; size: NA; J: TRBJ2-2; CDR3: CASSLLRPDRGNTGELFF; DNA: TGTGCCAGCAGCTTACTACGGCCCGACAGGGGGAACACCGGGGAGCTGTTTTTT
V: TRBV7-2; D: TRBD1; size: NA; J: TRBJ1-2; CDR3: CASSPQGEGYTF; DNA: TGTGCCAGCAGCCCCCAGGGGGAGGGCTACACCTTC
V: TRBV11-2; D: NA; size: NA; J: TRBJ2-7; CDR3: CASNPTRGGSSYEQYF; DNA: TGTGCCAGCAACCCGACGAGGGGGGGGAGCTCCTACGAGCAGTACTTC
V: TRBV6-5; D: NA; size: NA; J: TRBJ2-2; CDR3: CASSFRDTYTGELFF; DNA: TGTGCCAGCAGTTTCCGGGACACCTACACCGGGGAGCTGTTTTTT
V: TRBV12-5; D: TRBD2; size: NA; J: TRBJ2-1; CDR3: CASGPTSSGRPGEQFF; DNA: TGTGCTAGTGGCCCGACTTCTAGCGGAAGGCCGGGGGAGCAGTTCTTC
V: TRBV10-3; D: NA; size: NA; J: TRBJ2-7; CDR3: CAISTLPGGYEQYF; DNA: TGTGCCATCAGTACCCTTCCCGGGGGCTACGAGCAGTACTTC
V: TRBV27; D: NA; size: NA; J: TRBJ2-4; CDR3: CASSDLGGGSRGHIQYF; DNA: TGTGCCAGCAGTGACCTAGGGGGAGGGTCCCGGGGGCACATTCAGTACTTC
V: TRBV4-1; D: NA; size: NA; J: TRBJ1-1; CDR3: CASSQDRRGGTEAFF; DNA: TGCGCCAGCAGCCAAGATAGAAGGGGAGGGACTGAAGCTTTCTTT
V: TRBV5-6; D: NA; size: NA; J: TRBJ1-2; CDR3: CASSYYGQTNYGYTF; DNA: TGTGCCAGCAGCTATTACGGACAGACAAACTATGGCTACACCTTC
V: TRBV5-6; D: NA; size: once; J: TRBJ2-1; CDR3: CASSLAGGNEQFF; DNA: TGTGCCAGCAGCTTGGCCGGGGGCAATGAGCAGTTCTTC
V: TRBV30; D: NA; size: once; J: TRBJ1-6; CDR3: CALPRGNFGGSPLHF; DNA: TGTGCCTTACCTCGGGGGAACTTCGGTGGTTCACCCCTCCACTTT
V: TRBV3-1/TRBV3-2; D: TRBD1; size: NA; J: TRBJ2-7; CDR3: CASSPRTGGYEQYF; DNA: TGTGCCAGCAGCCCAAGGACAGGGGGCTACGAGCAGTACTTC
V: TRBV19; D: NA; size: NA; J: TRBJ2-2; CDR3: CASAGTQYSGELFF; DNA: TGTGCCAGTGCCGGGACTCAATACTCCGGGGAGCTGTTTTTT
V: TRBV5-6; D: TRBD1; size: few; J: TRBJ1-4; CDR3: CASSEQQGWAREKLFF; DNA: TGTGCCAGCAGCGAACAACAGGGGTGGGCGAGGGAAAAACTGTTTTTT
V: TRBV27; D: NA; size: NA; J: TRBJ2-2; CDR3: CASSGGGVTGELFF; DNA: TGTGCCAGCAGCGGAGGCGGCGTTACCGGGGAGCTGTTTTTT
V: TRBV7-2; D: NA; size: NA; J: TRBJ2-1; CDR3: CASSLGLDGSVRFF; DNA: TGTGCCAGCAGCTTAGGTCTCGACGGGAGCGTACGGTTCTTC
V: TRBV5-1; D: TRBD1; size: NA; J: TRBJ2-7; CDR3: CASSSKQGGSYEQYF; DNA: TGCGCCAGCAGCTCAAAACAGGGGGGTTCCTACGAGCAGTACTTC
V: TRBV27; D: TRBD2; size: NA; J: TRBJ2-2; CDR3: CASTLAGPNTGELFF; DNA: TGTGCCAGCACCCTAGCGGGACCTAACACCGGGGAGCTGTTTTTT
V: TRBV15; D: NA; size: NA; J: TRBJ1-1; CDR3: CATSQGSPARRTEAFF; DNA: TGTGCCACCAGCCAGGGTTCTCCCGCCCGCCGGACTGAAGCTTTCTTT
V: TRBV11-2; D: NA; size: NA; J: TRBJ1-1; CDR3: CASIFTGVTEAFF; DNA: TGTGCCAGCATCTTTACCGGGGTCACTGAAGCTTTCTTT
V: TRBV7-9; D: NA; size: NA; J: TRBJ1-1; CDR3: CASSLAPSPHTEAFF; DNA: TGTGCCAGCAGCTTAGCTCCAAGCCCCCACACTGAAGCTTTCTTT
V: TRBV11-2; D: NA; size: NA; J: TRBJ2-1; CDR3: CASSLAGSAAYNEQFF; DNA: TGTGCCAGCAGCTTAGCCGGGTCCGCGGCCTACAATGAGCAGTTCTTC
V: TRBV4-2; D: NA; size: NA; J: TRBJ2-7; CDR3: CASSQEGGPYEQYF; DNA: TGTGCCAGCAGCCAAGAGGGGGGACCCTACGAGCAGTACTTC